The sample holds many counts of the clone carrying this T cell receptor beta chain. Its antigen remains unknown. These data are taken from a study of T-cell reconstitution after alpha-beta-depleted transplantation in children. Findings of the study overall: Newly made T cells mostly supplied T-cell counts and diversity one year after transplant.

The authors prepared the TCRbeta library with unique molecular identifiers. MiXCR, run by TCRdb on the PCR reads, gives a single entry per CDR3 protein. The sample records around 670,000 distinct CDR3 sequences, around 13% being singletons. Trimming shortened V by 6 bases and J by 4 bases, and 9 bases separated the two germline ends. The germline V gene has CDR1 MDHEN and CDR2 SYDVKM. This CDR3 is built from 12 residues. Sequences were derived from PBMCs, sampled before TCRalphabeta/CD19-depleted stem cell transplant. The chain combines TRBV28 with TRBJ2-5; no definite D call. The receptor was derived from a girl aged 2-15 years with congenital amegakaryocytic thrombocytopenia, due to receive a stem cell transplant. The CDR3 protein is CASSSPIETQYF. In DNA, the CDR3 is TGTGCCAGCAGCTCCCCTATAGAGACCCAGTACTTC.